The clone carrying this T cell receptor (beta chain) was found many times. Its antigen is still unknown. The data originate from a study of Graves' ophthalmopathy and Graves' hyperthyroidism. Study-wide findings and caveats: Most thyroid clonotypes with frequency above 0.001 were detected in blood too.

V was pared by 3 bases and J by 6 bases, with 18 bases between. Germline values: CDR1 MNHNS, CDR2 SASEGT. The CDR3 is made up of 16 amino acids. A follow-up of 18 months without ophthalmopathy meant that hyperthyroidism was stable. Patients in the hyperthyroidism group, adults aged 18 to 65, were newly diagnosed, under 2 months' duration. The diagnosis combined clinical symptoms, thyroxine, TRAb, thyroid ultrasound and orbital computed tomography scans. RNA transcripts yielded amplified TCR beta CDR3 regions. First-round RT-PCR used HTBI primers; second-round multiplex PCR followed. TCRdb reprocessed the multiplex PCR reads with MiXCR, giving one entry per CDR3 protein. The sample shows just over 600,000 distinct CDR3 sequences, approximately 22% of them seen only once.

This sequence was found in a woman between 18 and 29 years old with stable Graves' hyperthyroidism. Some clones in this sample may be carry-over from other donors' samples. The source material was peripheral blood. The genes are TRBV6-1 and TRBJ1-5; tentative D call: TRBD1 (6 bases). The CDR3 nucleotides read TGTGCCAGCAGTGAGCGGTTTAGGACAGCGTTTCAGCCCCAGCATTTT. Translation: CASSERFRTAFQPQHF.